These T cell receptor beta chains were read from a single sample in a study of T cell responses to AZD1222 COVID-19 vaccine. Using immunoSEQ multiplex PCR, the repertoire was profiled, and TCRdb retains in-frame clones only, with some absent. The sample lists around 200,000 clones, around 88% occurring once. Sequences were derived from peripheral blood, sampled on day 0 of AZD1222 vaccination. Receptors originate from an adult in good health. The CDR3 runs from the conserved cysteine through the conserved F or W.

>TRBV19
CATRDGNEKLFF
>TRBV7-9
CASSHRQGAGELFF
>TRBV19
CASSIQGQETGELFF
>TRBV5-5
CASSQGPRGADTQYF
>TRBV19
CASTSPGRQRVYEQYF
>TRBV10-3
CAISESLGEGYTF
>TRBV3-1/TRBV3-2
CASSQQGTNSPLHF
>TRBV5-5
CASSSLAPATDTQYF
>TRBV2
CAREDNQETQYF
>TRBV28
CASRTGTSGTYEQYF
>TRBV7-9
CASSLGLLQETQYF
>TRBV10-3
CAISRSLGSGNTIYF
>TRBV28
CASRGQGYEKLFF
>TRBV4-2
CASSQAGLGSDTEAFF
>TRBV9
CASSVEEGLMGSPLHF
>TRBV2
CASSDRNEQFF
>TRBV6-6
CASTPDGYGYTF
>TRBV29-1
CSVAAQGGGGEAFF
>TRBV30
CAWSLWDREASPLHF
>TRBV7-9
CASSRDRGFLSPLHF
>TRBV7-9
CASSSSWDRVSQPQHF
>TRBV7-9
CASSLAGVVYGYTF
>TRBV30
CAWGQGANYGYTF
>TRBV7-9
CASSPTGVSTDTQYF
>TRBV5-6
CASSFGTGGNSPLHF
>TRBV5-6
CASSPSGQGVNEQYF
>TRBV18
CASSGAPGSPLHF
>TRBV5-1
CASSSGLAGTDTQYF
>TRBV5-6
CASTLPGRGIQYF
>TRBV29-1
CSIGDSTNYGYTF
>TRBV29-1
CSVLTASGYTF
>TRBV7-3
CASSPSGQETQYF
>TRBV15
CATSLDPTGRSEKLFF
>TRBV2
CASSEDRGSSEKLFF
>TRBV7-7
CASPRDREETQYF
>TRBV7-9
CASSPMGNEQFF
>TRBV27
CASSYRSMNTEAFF